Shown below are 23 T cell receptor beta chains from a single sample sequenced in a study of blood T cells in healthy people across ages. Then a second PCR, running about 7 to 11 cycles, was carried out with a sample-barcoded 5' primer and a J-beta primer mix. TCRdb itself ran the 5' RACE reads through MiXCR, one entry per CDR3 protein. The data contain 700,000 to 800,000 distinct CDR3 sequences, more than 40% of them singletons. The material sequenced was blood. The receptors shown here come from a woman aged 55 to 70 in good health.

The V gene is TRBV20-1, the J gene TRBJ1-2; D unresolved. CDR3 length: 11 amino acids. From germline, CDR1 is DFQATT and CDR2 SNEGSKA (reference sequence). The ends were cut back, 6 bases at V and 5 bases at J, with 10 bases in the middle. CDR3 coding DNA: TGCAGTGCGCAGGCCGGTTATGGCTACACCTTC. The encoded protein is CSAQAGYGYTF.

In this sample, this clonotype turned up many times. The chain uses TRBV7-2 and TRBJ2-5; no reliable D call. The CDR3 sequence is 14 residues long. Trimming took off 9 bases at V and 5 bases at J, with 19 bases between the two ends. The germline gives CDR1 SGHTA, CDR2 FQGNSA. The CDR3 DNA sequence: TGTGCCAGTCTGCTTATGGGAACTGAGGAGACCCAGTACTTC. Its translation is CASLLMGTEETQYF.

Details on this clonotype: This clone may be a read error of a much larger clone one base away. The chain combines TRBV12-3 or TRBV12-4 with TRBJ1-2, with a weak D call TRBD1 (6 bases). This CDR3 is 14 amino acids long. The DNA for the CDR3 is TGTGTCAGCAGTCAACAACAGGGCGACTATGGCTACACCTTC. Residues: CVSSQQQGDYGYTF.

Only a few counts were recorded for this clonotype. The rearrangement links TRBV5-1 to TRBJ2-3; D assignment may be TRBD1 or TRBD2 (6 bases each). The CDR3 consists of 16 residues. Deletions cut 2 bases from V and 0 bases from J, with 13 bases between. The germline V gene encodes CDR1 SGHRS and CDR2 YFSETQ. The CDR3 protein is CASSFGRGPSTDTQYF. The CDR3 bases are TGCGCCAGCAGCTTTGGCCGGGGGCCTAGCACAGATACGCAGTATTTT. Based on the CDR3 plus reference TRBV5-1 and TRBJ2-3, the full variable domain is KAGVTQTPRYLIKTRGQQVTLSCSPISGHRSVSWYQQTPGQGLQFLFEYFSETQRNKGNFPGRFSGRQFSNSRSEMNVSTLELGDSALYLCASSFGRGPSTDTQYFGPGTRLTVL.

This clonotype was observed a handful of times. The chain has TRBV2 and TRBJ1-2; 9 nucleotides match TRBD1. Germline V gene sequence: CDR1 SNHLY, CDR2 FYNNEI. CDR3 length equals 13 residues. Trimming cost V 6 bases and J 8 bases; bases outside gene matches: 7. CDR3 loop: CASRGQGIEGYTF. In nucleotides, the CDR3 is TGTGCCAGCAGGGGACAGGGAATAGAGGGCTACACCTTC.

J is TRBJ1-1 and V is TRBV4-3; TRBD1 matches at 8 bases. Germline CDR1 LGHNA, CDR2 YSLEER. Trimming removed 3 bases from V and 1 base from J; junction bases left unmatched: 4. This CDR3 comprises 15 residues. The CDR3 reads CASSQKQGENTEAFF. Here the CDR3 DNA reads TGCGCCAGCAGCCAGAAACAGGGGGAGAACACTGAAGCTTTCTTT.

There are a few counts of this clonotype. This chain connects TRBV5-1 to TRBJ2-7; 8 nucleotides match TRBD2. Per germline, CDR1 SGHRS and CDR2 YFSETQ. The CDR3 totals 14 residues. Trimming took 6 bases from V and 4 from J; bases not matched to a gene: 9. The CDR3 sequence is CASTVAGRLYEQYF. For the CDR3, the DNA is TGCGCCAGCACCGTAGCGGGGAGATTGTACGAGCAGTACTTC.

CDR3 nucleotide sequence: TGTGCCAGCAGCACGGGACAGGGGGGATCTGAAAAACTGTTTTTT. Encoded protein: CASSTGQGGSEKLFF. This chain connects TRBV7-2 to TRBJ1-4, with 11 bases lining up with TRBD1. Trimming removed 5 bases from V and 7 bases from J; junction bases left unmatched: 6. CDR1 is SGHTA, CDR2 FQGNSA, per germline. CDR3 length: 15 residues. The entire variable domain, with the rest obtained from reference TRBV7-2 and TRBJ1-4, is as follows: GAGVSQSPSNKVTEKGKDVELRCDPISGHTALYWYRQSLGQGLEFLIYFQGNSAPDKSGLPSDRFSAERTGGSVSTLTIQRTQQEDSAVYLCASSTGQGGSEKLFFGSGTQLSVL.

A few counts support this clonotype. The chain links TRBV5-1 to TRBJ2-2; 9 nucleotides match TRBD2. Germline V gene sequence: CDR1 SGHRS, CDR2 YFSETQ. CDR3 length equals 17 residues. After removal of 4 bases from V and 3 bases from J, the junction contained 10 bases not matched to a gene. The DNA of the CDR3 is TGCGCCAGCAGCCCTGGACCCGAGCGGGGGGACACCGGGGAGCTGTTTTTT. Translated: CASSPGPERGDTGELFF. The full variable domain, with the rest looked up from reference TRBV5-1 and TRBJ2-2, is KAGVTQTPRYLIKTRGQQVTLSCSPISGHRSVSWYQQTPGQGLQFLFEYFSETQRNKGNFPGRFSGRQFSNSRSEMNVSTLELGDSALYLCASSPGPERGDTGELFFGEGSRLTVL.

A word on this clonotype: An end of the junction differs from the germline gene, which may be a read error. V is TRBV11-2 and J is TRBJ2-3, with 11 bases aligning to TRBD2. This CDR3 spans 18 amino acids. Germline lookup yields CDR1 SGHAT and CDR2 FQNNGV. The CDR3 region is CVSSLDIAGGTFADTQYF. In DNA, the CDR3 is TGTGTCAGCAGCTTAGATATAGCGGGAGGGACCTTTGCAGATACGCAGTATTTT.

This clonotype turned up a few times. CDR3 sequence reads: CASSQEPGVSTDTQYF. CDR3 nucleotides: TGTGCCAGCAGCCAAGAACCGGGAGTTAGCACAGATACGCAGTATTTT. The chain uses TRBV3-1 and TRBJ2-3; perhaps TRBD2 as D (6 bases). V gave up 0 bases and J gave up 0 bases, with 10 bases separating them. CDR1 and CDR2 (germline): LGHDT, YNNKEL (reference sequence). The length of the CDR3 is 16 residues.

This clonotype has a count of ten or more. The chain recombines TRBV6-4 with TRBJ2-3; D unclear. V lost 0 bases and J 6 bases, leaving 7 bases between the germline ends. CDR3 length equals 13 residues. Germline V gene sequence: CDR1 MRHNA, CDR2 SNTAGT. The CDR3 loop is CASSDSLVDTQYF. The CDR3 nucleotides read TGTGCCAGCAGTGACTCTTTAGTGGATACGCAGTATTTT.

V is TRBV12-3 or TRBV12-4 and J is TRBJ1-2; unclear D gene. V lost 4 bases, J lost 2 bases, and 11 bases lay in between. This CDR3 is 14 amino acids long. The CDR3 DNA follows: TGTGCCAGCAGTTCCGCCGGGCTCAACTATGGCTACACCTTC. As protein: CASSSAGLNYGYTF.

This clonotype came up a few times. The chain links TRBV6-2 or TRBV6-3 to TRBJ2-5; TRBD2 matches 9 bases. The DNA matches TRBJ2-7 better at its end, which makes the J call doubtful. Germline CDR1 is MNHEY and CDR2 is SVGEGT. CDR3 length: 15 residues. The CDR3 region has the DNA TGTGCCAGCAGTTACACTAGCGGGTTGGAGTCCGAGCAGTACTTC. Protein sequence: CASSYTSGLESEQYF.

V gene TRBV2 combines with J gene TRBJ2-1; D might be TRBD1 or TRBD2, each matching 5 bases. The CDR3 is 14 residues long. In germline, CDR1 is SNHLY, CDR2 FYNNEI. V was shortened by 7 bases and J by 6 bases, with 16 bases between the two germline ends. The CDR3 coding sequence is TGTGCCAGCATAGGCGCAACGAGGGGCAATGAGCAGTTCTTC. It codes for CASIGATRGNEQFF.

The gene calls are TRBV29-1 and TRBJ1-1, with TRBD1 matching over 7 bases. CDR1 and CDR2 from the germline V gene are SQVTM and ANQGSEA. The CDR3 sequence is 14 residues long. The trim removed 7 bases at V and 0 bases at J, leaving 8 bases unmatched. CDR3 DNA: TGCAGCGCCCAACAGGGGAGCATGAACACTGAAGCTTTCTTT. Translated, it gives CSAQQGSMNTEAFF.

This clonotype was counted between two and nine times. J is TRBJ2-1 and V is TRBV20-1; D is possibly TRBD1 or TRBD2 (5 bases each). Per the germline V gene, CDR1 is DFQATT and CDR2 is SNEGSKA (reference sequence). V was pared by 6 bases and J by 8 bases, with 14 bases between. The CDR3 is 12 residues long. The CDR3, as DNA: TGCAGTGCCTTGGGGGTGGTGGATGAGCAGTTCTTC. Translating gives CSALGVVDEQFF.

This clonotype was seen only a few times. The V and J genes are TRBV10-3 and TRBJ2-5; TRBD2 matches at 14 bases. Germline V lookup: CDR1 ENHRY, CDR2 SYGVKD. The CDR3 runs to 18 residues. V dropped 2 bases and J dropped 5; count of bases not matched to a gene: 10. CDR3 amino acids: CAISEGRGLAGDKETQYF. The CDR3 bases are TGTGCCATCAGTGAGGGGCGGGGACTAGCGGGAGACAAGGAGACCCAGTACTTC.

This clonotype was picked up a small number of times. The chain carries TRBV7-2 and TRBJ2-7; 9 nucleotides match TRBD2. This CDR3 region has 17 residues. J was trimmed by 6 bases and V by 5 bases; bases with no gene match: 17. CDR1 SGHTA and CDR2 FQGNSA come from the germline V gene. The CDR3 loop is CASSGGGGSGRTLEQYF. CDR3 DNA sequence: TGTGCCAGCAGCGGCGGTGGGGGTAGCGGGAGAACCCTCGAGCAGTACTTC.

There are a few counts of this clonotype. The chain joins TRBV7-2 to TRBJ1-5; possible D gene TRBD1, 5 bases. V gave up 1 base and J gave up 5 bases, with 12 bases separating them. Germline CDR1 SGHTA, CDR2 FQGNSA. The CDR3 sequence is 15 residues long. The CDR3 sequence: CASSLDPRAHQPQHF. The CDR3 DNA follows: TGTGCCAGCAGCTTAGACCCCAGGGCTCATCAGCCCCAGCATTTT.

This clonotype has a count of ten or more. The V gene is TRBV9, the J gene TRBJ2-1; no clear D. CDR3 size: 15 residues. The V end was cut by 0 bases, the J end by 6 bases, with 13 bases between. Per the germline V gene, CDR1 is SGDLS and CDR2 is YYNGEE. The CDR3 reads CASSVELTPTNEQFF. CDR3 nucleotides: TGTGCCAGCAGCGTAGAGTTGACTCCCACCAATGAGCAGTTCTTC.

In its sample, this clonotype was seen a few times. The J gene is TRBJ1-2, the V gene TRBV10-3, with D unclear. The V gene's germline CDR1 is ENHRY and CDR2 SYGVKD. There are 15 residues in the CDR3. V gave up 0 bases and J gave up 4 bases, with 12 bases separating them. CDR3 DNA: TGTGCCATCAGTGAGTCGATTCAGGAGATCTATGGCTACACCTTC. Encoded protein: CAISESIQEIYGYTF.

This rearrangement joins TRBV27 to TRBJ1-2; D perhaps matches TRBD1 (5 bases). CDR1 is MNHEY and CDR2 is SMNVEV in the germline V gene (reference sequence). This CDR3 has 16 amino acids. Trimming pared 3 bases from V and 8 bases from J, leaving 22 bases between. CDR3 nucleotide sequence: TGTGCCAGCAGTTTTTTGGGAGGAGGCAGGGTGAAAGGCTACACCTTC. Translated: CASSFLGGGRVKGYTF.